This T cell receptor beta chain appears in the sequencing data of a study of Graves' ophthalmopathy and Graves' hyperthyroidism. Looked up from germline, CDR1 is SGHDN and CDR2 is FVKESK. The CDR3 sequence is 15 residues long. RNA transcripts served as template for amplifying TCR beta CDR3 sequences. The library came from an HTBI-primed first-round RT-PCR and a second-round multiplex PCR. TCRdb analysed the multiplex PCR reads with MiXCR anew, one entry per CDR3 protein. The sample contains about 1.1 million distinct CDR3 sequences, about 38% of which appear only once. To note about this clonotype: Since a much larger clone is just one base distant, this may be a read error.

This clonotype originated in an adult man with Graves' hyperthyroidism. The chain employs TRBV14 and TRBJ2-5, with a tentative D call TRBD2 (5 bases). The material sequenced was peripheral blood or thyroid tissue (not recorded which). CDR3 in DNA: TGTGCCAGCAGCCAAGTTGCGGGCCAACGAGAGACCCAGTGCTTC. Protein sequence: CASSQVAGQRETQCF.